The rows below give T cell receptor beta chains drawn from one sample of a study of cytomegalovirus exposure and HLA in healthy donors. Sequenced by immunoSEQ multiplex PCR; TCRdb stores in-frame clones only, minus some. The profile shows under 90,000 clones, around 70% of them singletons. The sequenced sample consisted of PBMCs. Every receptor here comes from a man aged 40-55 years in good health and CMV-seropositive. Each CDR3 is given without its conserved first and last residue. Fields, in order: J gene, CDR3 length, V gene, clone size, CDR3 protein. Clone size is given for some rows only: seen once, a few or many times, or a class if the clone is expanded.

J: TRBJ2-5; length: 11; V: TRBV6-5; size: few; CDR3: ASSSRGEETQY
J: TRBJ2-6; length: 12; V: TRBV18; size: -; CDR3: ASSPKPGANVLT
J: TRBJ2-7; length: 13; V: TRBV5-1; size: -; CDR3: ASSQTLAGPGEQY
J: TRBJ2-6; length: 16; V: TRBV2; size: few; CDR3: ASSGGPWTLSGANVLT
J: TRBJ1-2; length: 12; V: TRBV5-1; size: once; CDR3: ASSLVGDPRGYT
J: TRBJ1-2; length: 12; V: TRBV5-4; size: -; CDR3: ASSLTGRAYGYT
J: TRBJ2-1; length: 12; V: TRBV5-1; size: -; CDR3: ASSLTSGRGEQF
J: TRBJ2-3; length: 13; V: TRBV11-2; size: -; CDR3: ASSLSPHAGDTQY
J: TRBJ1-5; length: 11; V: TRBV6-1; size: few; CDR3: ASSDRVNQPQH
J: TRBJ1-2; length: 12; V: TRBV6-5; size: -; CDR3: ASKKGAVDYGYT
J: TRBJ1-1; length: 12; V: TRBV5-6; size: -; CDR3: ASSEGPRREGAF
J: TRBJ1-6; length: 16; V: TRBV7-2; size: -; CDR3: ASSLGQFSSYYNSPLH
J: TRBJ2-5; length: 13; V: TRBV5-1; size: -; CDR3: ASSLGDRDSETQY
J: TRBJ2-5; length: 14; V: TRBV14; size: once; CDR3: ASRPTRTGGEETQY
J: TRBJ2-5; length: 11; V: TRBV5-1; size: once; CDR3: ASSLVGLATQY
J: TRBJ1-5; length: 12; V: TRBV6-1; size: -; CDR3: ASSTTRGDQPQH
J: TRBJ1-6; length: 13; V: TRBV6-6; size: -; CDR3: ASSDHRTDNSPLH
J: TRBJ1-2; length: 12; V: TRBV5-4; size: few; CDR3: ASSFGEFNYGYT
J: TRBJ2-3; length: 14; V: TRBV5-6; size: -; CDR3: ASSLGLTDPTDTQY
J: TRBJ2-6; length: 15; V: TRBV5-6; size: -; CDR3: ASGGQGGLSGANVLT
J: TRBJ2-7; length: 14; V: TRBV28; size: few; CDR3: ASSLGGGGSSYEQY
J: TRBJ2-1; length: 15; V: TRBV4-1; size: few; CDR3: ASSQVFSGVTYNEQF
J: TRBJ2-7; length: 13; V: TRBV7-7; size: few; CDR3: ASSLVGDGSYEQY
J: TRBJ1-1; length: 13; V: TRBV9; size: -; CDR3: ASSLTGSMNTEAF
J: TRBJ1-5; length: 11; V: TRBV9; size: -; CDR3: ASSRGGGQPQH
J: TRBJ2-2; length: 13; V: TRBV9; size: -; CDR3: ASSPRGQNTGELF
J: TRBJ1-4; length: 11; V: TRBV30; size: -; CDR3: AWMRGTNEKLF
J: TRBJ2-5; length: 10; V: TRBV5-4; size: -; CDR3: ASSLTRETQY
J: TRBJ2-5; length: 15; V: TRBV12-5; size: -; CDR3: ASGLSRLAGTGETQY
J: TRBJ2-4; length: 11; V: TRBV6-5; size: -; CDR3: ASMSGFKNIQY
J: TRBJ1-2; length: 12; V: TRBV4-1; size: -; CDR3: ASSPGLRSYGYT
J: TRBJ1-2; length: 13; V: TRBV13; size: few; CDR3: ASNQWTGGDYGYT
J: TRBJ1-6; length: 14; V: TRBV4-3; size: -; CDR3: ASSQDSRQGNSPLH
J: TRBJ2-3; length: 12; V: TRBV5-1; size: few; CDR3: ASSSGTRSDTQY
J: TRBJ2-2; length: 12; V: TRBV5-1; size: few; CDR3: ASSRRQSTGELF
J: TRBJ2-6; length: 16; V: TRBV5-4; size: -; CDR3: ASSPPGAGSSGANVLT
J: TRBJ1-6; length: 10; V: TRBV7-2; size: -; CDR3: ASSLVPPQLH
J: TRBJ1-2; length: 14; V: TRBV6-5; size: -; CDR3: ASSYSESPGIYGYT
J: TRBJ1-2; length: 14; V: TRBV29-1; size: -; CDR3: SVPGGQGYRGYGYT
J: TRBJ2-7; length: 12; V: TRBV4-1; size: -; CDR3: ASSLSPGDYEQY
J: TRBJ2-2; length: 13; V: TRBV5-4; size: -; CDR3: ASSLTSGGMGELF
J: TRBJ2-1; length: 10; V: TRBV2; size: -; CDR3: ASSEGGRGQF
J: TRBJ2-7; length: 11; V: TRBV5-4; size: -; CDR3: ASSFGTDYEQY
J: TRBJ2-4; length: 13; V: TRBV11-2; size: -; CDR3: ASSTSGSSRNIQY
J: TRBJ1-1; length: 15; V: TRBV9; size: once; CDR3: ASSLRPGTGGGTEAF
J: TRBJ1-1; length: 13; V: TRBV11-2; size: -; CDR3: ASSLADRVRTEAF